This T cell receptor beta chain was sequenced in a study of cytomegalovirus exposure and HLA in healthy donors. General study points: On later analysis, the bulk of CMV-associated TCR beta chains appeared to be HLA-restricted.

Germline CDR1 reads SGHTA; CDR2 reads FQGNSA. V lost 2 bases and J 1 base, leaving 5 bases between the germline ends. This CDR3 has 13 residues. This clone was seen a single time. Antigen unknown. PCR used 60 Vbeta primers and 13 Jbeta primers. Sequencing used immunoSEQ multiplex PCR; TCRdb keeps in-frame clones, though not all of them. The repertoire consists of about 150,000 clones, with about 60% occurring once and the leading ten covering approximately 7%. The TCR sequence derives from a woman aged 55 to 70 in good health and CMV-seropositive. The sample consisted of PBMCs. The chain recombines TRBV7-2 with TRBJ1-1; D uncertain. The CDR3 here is CASSLSENTEAFF. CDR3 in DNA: TGTGCCAGCAGCTTAAGCGAGAACACTGAAGCTTTCTTT.